Listed here is a single TCR beta chain. This CDR3 spans 16 amino acids. CDR1 and CDR2 from the germline V gene are SEHNR and FQNEAQ (reference sequence). V lost 4 bases and J lost 1, with 14 bases in between. The data stem from a study of glioma-infiltrating T cells after dendritic cell vaccination. Here immunoSEQ multiplex PCR was the method, and the copy in TCRdb shows in-frame clones only, minus some. The table lists roughly 88,000 clones, roughly 77% of them singletons. Time point of the sample: after dendritic cell vaccination, including at tumor progression/relapse. The chain links TRBV7-9 to TRBJ1-3, with D tentatively TRBD1 (6 bases). The receptor comes from a human donor with glioblastoma. The source material was blood, sampled after dendritic cell vaccination. The CDR3 protein is CASSYQSGTSGNTIYF. As DNA, the CDR3 is TGTGCCAGCAGCTATCAGAGCGGGACATCTGGAAACACCATATATTTT.